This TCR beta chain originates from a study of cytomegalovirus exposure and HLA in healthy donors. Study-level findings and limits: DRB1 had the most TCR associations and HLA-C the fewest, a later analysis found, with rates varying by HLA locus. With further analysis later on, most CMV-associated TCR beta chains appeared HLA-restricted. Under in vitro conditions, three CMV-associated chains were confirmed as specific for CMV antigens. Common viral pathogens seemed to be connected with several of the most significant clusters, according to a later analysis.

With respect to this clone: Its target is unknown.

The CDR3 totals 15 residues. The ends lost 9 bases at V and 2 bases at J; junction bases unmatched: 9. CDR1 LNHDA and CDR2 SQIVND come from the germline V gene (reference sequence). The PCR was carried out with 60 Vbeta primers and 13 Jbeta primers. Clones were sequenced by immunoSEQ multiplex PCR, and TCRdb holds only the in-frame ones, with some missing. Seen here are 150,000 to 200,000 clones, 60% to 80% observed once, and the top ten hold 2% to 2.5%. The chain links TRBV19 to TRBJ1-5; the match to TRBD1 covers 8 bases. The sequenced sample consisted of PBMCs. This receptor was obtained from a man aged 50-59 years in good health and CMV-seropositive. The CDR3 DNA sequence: TGTGCCAGCCTCCAGACAGGGGAGGGCAATCAGCCCCAGCATTTT. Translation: CASLQTGEGNQPQHF.